Each of the 13 T cell receptor beta chains below was sequenced from the same sample in a study of naive and memory T cell subsets. Study-level points and caveats: A few larger clonotypes appeared in naive repertoires, especially CD8, possibly memory cells re-expressing CD45RA.

Their antigens are not known. An equimolar mix of two oligonucleotides served as the beta constant-region primer for TRBC1 and TRBC2. Four rounds of PCR amplified the ligated cDNA using nested alpha and beta constant-region primers plus SP2. MiXCR, applied by TCRdb to the UMI-ligation and nested PCR reads, yields one record per CDR3 protein. The table lists around 93,000 distinct CDR3 sequences, roughly 12% of them singletons. Sequenced input: naive CD4+ T cells from blood. The receptors here all came from a human donor in good health.

This clonotype was observed many times. The chain combines TRBV29-1 with TRBJ2-3; a weak D match, TRBD1 (7 bases). The CDR3 extends over 15 amino acids. V was pared by 6 bases and J by 0 bases, with 16 bases between. Germline CDR1 is SQVTM and CDR2 is ANQGSEA. CDR3 DNA: TGCAGCGTGGCGTCGACAGGGACTAGCACAGATACGCAGTATTTT. Protein product: CSVASTGTSTDTQYF.

The sample holds a few counts of this clonotype. The J gene is TRBJ2-3, the V gene TRBV4-2; D remains unclear. Germline V gene sequence: CDR1 LGHNA, CDR2 YNFKEQ. The CDR3 has 13 amino acids. V lost 9 bases and J 0 bases, leaving 10 bases between the germline ends. As DNA, the CDR3 is TGTGCCAGTAGGGCAGGTAGCACAGATACGCAGTATTTT. It yields the protein CASRAGSTDTQYF.

V usage is TRBV5-1 and J usage is TRBJ1-1, with 9 bases identical to TRBD1. Per the germline V gene, CDR1 is SGHRS and CDR2 is YFSETQ. V was clipped by 4 bases and J by 3 bases; unmatched bases: 16. The CDR3 runs to 18 residues. The CDR3 region is CASSTRDRVHERDTEAFF. In nucleotides, the CDR3 is TGCGCCAGCAGCACCCGGGACAGGGTGCATGAGAGGGACACTGAAGCTTTCTTT.

This clonotype was detected ten times or more. The V call is TRBV6-5, the J call TRBJ2-3; D gene unclear. This CDR3 is 14 amino acids long. Germline V lookup: CDR1 MNHEY, CDR2 SVGAGI. Trimming took off 0 bases at V and 4 bases at J, with 8 bases between the two ends. The CDR3 nucleotides read TGTGCCAGCAGTTACTCGAAAGCGTCAGATACGCAGTATTTT. This codes for CASSYSKASDTQYF.

This chain links TRBV30 with TRBJ1-1, with D unclear. The V end lost 8 bases, the J end lost 11 bases, and 24 bases lay between the germline ends. The CDR3 is made up of 13 amino acids. The V gene's germline CDR1 is GTSNPN and CDR2 SVGIG (reference sequence). The CDR3 loop is CARQENHNLGAFF. CDR3 nucleotide sequence: TGTGCCCGACAAGAAAACCACAACTTGGGGGCTTTCTTT. Full variable domain (outside the CDR3, taken from reference TRBV30 and TRBJ1-1): SQTIHQWPATLVQPVGSPLSLECTVEGTSNPNLYWYRQAAGRGLQLLFYSVGIGQISSEVPQNLSASRPQDRQFILSSKKLLLSDSGFYLCARQENHNLGAFFGQGTRLTVV.

This clonotype was counted between two and nine times. The V and J genes are TRBV11-1 and TRBJ2-3; 12 bases match TRBD2. J lost 4 bases, V lost 7 bases, and 3 bases had no gene match. This CDR3 is 14 amino acids long. The germline gives CDR1 SGHAT, CDR2 FQDESV (reference sequence). CDR3: CASTGLAGSDTQYF. CDR3 bases: TGTGCCAGCACCGGACTAGCGGGATCAGATACGCAGTATTTT.

The rearrangement joins TRBV29-1 to TRBJ1-4; 7 bases fit TRBD1. J was trimmed by 6 bases and V by 7 bases; bases with no gene match: 5. This CDR3 is 12 amino acids long. Per the germline V gene, CDR1 is SQVTM and CDR2 is ANQGSEA. The CDR3 loop reads CSGAGTDEKLFF. For the CDR3, the DNA is TGCAGCGGGGCCGGGACAGATGAAAAACTGTTTTTT.

Only a few counts were recorded for this clonotype. This sequence joins TRBV6-2 or TRBV6-3 and TRBJ1-1; possibly TRBD1 for D (5 bases). V was trimmed by 0 bases and J by 6 bases, leaving 14 bases between them. The germline gives CDR1 MNHEY, CDR2 SVGEGT. CDR3 size: 15 residues. CDR3 region: CASSYSIPGGAEAFF. The CDR3 DNA sequence: TGTGCCAGCAGTTACTCGATACCGGGGGGGGCTGAAGCTTTCTTT.

As to this clonotype: This may stem from a read error, because a much larger clone lies one nucleotide away. This chain joins TRBV20-1 and TRBJ1-5; D may be TRBD1 (6 bases). The V gene lost 6 bases and the J gene lost 4 bases, with 19 bases spanning the gap. Germline V gene lookup returns CDR1 DFQATT and CDR2 SNEGSKA (reference sequence). CDR3 length: 15 amino acids. CDR3 nucleotides: TGCAGTGCCAAATGTACCGGGACAAGGAATCAGCCCCAGCATTTT. Protein sequence: CSAKCTGTRNQPQHF.

This clonotype has a handful of counts. The CDR3 coding sequence is TGTGCCAGTAGCCCCGCCCGCGGACGCCCTGCGCAAGAGACCCAGTACTTC. Amino acid sequence: CASSPARGRPAQETQYF. The chain joins TRBV19 to TRBJ2-5; D is uncertain. Trimming took off 6 bases at V and 2 bases at J, with 22 bases between the two ends. CDR1 LNHDA and CDR2 SQIVND come from the germline V gene (reference sequence). CDR3 size: 17 residues.

This clonotype was counted ten times or more. The junction departs from germline at one end; a sequencing error may be responsible. The V gene is TRBV18, the J gene TRBJ1-1, with D possibly matching TRBD1 (6 bases). CDR1 is KGHSH and CDR2 is LQKENI in the germline V gene. The CDR3 has 14 amino acids. CDR3 DNA sequence: TGTGCCAGCTCACCACTGGACAGTAACACAGAAGCTTTCTTT. This gives the protein CASSPLDSNTEAFF.

A few counts support this clonotype. This sequence joins TRBV18 and TRBJ2-7; no firm D call. Germline assignment: CDR1 KGHSH and CDR2 LQKENI. The length of the CDR3 is 15 residues. V gave up 3 bases and J gave up 6 bases, with 18 bases separating them. The CDR3 is CASSPSLGLVFEQYF. CDR3 DNA sequence: TGTGCCAGCTCACCTAGCCTTGGTTTGGTCTTCGAGCAGTACTTC.

This clonotype appeared a few times. The V call is TRBV14, the J call TRBJ1-1; possibly TRBD1 for D (6 bases). CDR3 length: 16 amino acids. Germline CDR1 SGHDN, CDR2 FVKESK. The V and J ends lost 0 bases and 0 bases respectively, with 11 bases between them. CDR3 region: CASSQDWGTMNTEAFF. Here the CDR3 DNA reads TGTGCCAGCAGCCAAGATTGGGGGACAATGAACACTGAAGCTTTCTTT.